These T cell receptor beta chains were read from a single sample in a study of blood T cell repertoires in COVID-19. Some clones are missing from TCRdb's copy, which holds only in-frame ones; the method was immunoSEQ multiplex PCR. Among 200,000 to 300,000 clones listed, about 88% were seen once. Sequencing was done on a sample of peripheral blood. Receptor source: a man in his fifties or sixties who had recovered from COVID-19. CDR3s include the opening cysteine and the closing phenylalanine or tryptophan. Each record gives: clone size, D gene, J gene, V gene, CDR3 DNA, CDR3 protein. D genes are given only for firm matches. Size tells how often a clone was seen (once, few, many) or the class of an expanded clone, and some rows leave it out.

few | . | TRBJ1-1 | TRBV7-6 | TGTGCCAGCAGCTTAGTTACCAGGGGCCTGAACACTGAAGCTTTCTTT | CASSLVTRGLNTEAFF
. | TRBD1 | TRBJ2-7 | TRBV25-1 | TGTGCCAGCAGGGGACAGGGTCGAACCTACGAGCAGTACTTC | CASRGQGRTYEQYF
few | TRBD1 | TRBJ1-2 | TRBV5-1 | TGCGCCAGCAACACCGGGACAGCGAAAAACTATGGCTACACCTTC | CASNTGTAKNYGYTF
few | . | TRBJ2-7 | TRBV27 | TGTGCCAGCAGTTTATCCGCCGGGAGCCCTTACGAGCAGTACTTC | CASSLSAGSPYEQYF
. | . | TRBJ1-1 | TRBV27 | TGTGCCAGCAGTTTGTTGGGGCCGGAGGGTGAAGCTTTCTTT | CASSLLGPEGEAFF
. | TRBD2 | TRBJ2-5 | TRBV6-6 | TGTGCCAGCAGTTTTAGCGGGGGGACAAAAGAGACCCAGTACTTC | CASSFSGGTKETQYF
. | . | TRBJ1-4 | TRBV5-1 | TGCGCCAGCAGCTTGGGGGGCAGCAATGAAAAACTGTTTTTT | CASSLGGSNEKLFF
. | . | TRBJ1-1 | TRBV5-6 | TGTGCCAGCAGCTGGGAAAGGGGGAACACTGAAGCTTTCTTT | CASSWERGNTEAFF
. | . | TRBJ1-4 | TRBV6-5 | TGTGCCAGCAGTTACTCGAGTTATAATGAAAAACTGTTTTTT | CASSYSSYNEKLFF
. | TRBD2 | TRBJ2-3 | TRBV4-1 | TGCGCCAGCAGCCTCTCAGGTCCACTAGCGGCCCAAATCAGCACAGATACGCAGTATTTT | CASSLSGPLAAQISTDTQYF
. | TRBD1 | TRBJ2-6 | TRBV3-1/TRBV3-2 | TGTGCCAGCAGCCGAAGACAGGGGGCTGTATCCTCTGGGGCCAACGTCCTGACTTTC | CASSRRQGAVSSGANVLTF
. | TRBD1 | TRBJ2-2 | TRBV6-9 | TGTGCCAGCAGTTTAGATCACAGGGGCTATTTGAACACCGGGGAGCTGTTTTTT | CASSLDHRGYLNTGELFF
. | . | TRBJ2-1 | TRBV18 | TGTGCCAGTGTGAGTTCCTACAATGAGCAGTTCTTC | CASVSSYNEQFF
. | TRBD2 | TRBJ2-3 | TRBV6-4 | TGTGCCAGTAGCGGGACTTACACAGATACGCAGTATTTT | CASSGTYTDTQYF
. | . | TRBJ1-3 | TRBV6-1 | TGTGCCAGCAGTGAAGTCGGGAGGGGAAACACCATATATTTT | CASSEVGRGNTIYF
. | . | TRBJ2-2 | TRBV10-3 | TGTGCCATCCAAACACCGAACACCGGGGAGCTGTTTTTT | CAIQTPNTGELFF
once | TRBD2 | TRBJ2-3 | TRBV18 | TGTGCCAGCTCACCTCGTCCTAGCGGGGCCGGCACAGATACGCAGTATTTT | CASSPRPSGAGTDTQYF
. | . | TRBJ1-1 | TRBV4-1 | TGCGCCAGCAGCCAAGATAGGAACACTGAAGCTTTCTTT | CASSQDRNTEAFF
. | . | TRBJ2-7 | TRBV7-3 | TGTGCCAGCAGCCCAAACTCCTACGAGCAGTACTTC | CASSPNSYEQYF
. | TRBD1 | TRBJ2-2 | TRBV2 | TGTGCCAGCAGTGCCGGGACAGTGAACACCGGGGAGCTGTTTTTT | CASSAGTVNTGELFF
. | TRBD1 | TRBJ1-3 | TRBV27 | TGTGCCAGCAGTTTAGGCCAGGGGGGTGGAAACACCATATATTTT | CASSLGQGGGNTIYF
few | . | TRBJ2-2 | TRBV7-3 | TGTGCCAGCAGCTCCTCTAGAGGGGGGGGCCCCGGGGAGCTGTTTTTT | CASSSSRGGGPGELFF
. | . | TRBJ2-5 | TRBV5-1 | TGCGCCAGCAGCTTTTTGGGAGTGGAGGAGACCCAGTACTTC | CASSFLGVEETQYF
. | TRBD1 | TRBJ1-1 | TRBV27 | TGTGCCAGCAAGGGACAGGGGCGTCTGAACACTGAAGCTTTCTTT | CASKGQGRLNTEAFF
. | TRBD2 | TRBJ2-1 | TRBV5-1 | TGCGCCAGCAGCTTGTTAGGCGGGAGAAATTACAATGAGCAGTTCTTC | CASSLLGGRNYNEQFF
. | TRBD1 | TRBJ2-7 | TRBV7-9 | TGTGCCAGCAGCCCGCCGGGACAGAACACCTACGAGCAGTACTTC | CASSPPGQNTYEQYF
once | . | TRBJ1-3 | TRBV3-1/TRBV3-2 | TGTGCCAGCAGCCTCGACATCGGCTCTGGAAACACCATATATTTT | CASSLDIGSGNTIYF
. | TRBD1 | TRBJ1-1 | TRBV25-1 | TGTGCCAGCAGTGAATTTGGCAGCCCGGGACAGGGCCCTGAAGCTTTCTTT | CASSEFGSPGQGPEAFF
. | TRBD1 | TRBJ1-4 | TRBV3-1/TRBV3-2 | TGTGCCAGCAGCCAAAGGGGGCAGGGACGGGAAAAACTGTTTTTT | CASSQRGQGREKLFF
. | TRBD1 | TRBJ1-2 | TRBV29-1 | TGCAGCGTTGAAGGGGACAGAGGCTACACCTTC | CSVEGDRGYTF
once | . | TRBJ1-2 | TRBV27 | TGTGCCAGCAGTTCGGGGACTGCCTATGGCTACACCTTC | CASSSGTAYGYTF
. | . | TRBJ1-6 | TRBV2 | TGTGCCAGCAGTGAAGTGGTCCCAGGGGCCCCTAATTCACCCCTCCACTTT | CASSEVVPGAPNSPLHF
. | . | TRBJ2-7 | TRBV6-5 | TGTGCCAGCACCGATCCCGGGACACGCTACGAGCAGTACTTC | CASTDPGTRYEQYF
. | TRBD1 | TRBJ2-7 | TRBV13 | TGTGCCAGCAGCCTGCAGGGGGCGCGGTACGAGCAGTACTTC | CASSLQGARYEQYF
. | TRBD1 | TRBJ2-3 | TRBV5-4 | TGTGCCAGCACGAACAGGGGGCGCCGGGGGGAAGATACGCAGTATTTT | CASTNRGRRGEDTQYF
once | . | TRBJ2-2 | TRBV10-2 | TGCGCCAGCAGCGACCAGGGAGGGAACACCGGGGAGCTGTTTTTT | CASSDQGGNTGELFF
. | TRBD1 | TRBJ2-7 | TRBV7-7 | TGTGCTAGCAGCGCCGGGACAGGGGGATTGTACGAGCAGTACTTC | CASSAGTGGLYEQYF
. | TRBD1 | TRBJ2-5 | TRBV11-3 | TGTGCCAGCAGCTTAGGCCCACAGGGGGCGGGGGAGACCCAGTACTTC | CASSLGPQGAGETQYF
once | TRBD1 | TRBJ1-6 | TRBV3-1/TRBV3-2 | TGTGCCAGCAGCCAAGAAAAGGGACGGGACAGGGAGGTGAATTCACCCCTCCACTTT | CASSQEKGRDREVNSPLHF
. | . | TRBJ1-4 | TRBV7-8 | TGTGCCAGCAGCCAGGGACTTAATGAAAAACTGTTTTTT | CASSQGLNEKLFF
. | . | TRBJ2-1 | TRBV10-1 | TGCGCCAGCAGTGAGGGGGCTCCCTACAATGAGCAGTTCTTC | CASSEGAPYNEQFF